This T cell receptor (beta chain) was observed in a study of cytomegalovirus exposure and HLA in healthy donors (TCRdb year 2017). With respect to the entire study: According to a later analysis, one platform produced both the 100 to 150 validation repertoires and the 670 or so repertoires of the first cohort. The study aimed to test whether signatures of past pathogen exposure could be identified by cataloging public T cell receptors. A separate validation cohort of 100 to 150 different subjects was used in addition to the approximately 700-subject first cohort. To predict cytomegalovirus infection status, the study combined high-throughput TCR immunosequencing, statistical association of individual TCRs with disease status, and machine learning. Results the study describes overall, beyond this receptor: A later analysis found that TCRs clustered in the first cohort also tended to co-occur in the roughly 120 validation repertoires, with 94% of cluster scores above 0. In vitro tests confirmed that three of the cytomegalovirus-associated TCR beta chains recognize cytomegalovirus antigens. All 120 or so repertoires were used to score co-occurrence in the validation cohort in a later analysis, because that analysis had no HLA typing for the cohort. The authors suggested that the approach could potentially be generalized to other disease states and immunological phenotypes. The study gave a list of 150 to 200 TCR beta chains associated with cytomegalovirus. In both the original and validation cohorts, the classifier was reported to diagnose cytomegalovirus status with high specificity and sensitivity. Most TCR sequences were observed very rarely across donors, whereas some public TCRs were present in many individuals.

CDR1 and CDR2, looked up from the germline V gene, are SGHVS and FQNEAQ. Germline trimming amounts to 5 bases on V and 5 bases on J, with 15 as the count of junction bases outside the gene matches. The cysteine opens and the phenylalanine closes a CDR3 of 19 amino acids. Only CDR3 DNA remains: 57 bases, in frame from the first base. Preparation of the library involved the immunoSEQ multiplex PCR assay. From the authors' description of their analysis: To diagnose cytomegalovirus status from the catalog of TCR beta chain sequences, a statistical classification framework was built. In its TCRdb copy, this immuneACCESS table keeps in-frame sequences only and misses some clones. Where compared with another copy, unresolved V genes explain less than half of these, and the others have no known cause. The V and J calls and the clone size are those of that table, but D and trimming were determined from the DNA. A total of tens of thousands of clones appear in this sample, around 90% of them only once. The biggest ten clones account for 3.8% of the sample.

Turning to this clone: Its antigen is still unknown. No base quality information exists; no much larger clone differs at one position.

The donors were included in the validation cohort of 90 to 150 subjects, a group kept apart from the roughly 610-subject first cohort. This receptor was obtained from a woman younger than 30 in good health and CMV-seropositive. Sequenced material: PBMCs. The sequence is built from TRBV7-8 and TRBJ2-2, and TRBD1 matches 12 of the central bases. The CDR3 corresponds to CASSTPGQGAQRRTGELFF. DNA sequence: TGTGCCAGCAGCACGCCGGGACAGGGGGCTCAGAGGAGGACCGGGGAGCTGTTTTTT.